This T cell receptor (beta chain) derives from a study of control samples from healthy donors and cancer patients. This table comes from immunoSEQ multiplex PCR, and its TCRdb copy is limited to in-frame clones, with some not included. The table records 95,000 to 150,000 clones, about nine tenths of them present only once. V lost 3 bases and J 2 bases, leaving 19 bases between the germline ends. The CDR3 is made up of 16 amino acids. Germline CDR1 SQVTM, CDR2 ANQGSEA. The chain has TRBV29-1 and TRBJ1-2; weak D call: TRBD1 (6 bases). The sample consisted of blood. This TCR came from a man between 40 and 49 years old in good health. This CDR3 reads CSVDLGTGSRNYGYTF. In DNA form, the CDR3 reads TGCAGCGTTGATTTAGGAACAGGGAGTAGGAACTATGGCTACACCTTC.